One and the same sample provided the 16 T cell receptor beta chains below, sequenced in a study of Ad26.COV2.S vaccination and SARS-CoV-2 variants. The treatment here: around 19 received Ad26.COV2.S at low or high dose, single or two shots; several received placebo; per-sample allocation not given. All samples were drawn on day 63, counting from the first vaccine or placebo injection. Profiling relied on immunoSEQ multiplex PCR, and the TCRdb table lists in-frame clones only, not all of them. The table lists more than 300,000 clones, around 85% of them singletons. The material sequenced was peripheral blood, taken in a trial of Ad26.COV2.S vaccine versus placebo. The receptors here all came from a person aged 18-60 years who received the Ad26.COV2.S COVID-19 vaccine or a placebo.

This chain joins TRBV6-1 and TRBJ2-3, with 7 bases fitting TRBD1. V shed 4 bases and J 0 bases; nucleotides not matched to a gene: 7. CDR3 length equals 16 residues. Germline loops: CDR1 MNHNS, CDR2 SASEGT. CDR3 in DNA: TGTGCCAGCAGTGCCGGACAGGCCTATAGCACAGATACGCAGTATTTT. This translates into CASSAGQAYSTDTQYF.

The J gene is TRBJ2-7, the V gene TRBV29-1; D gene uncertain. V was trimmed by 1 base and J by 2 bases, leaving 6 bases between them. This CDR3 is 12 amino acids long. Germline values: CDR1 SQVTM, CDR2 ANQGSEA. In DNA form, the CDR3 reads TGCAGCGTTGAAGGGCACACCTACGAGCAGTACTTC. This sequence encodes CSVEGHTYEQYF.

This clone has a handful of counts. This chain links TRBV6-6 with TRBJ2-5; possibly TRBD1 for D (6 bases). The CDR3 is 13 residues long. V was clipped by 7 bases and J by 5 bases, with 14 bases between them. In germline, CDR1 is MNHNY, CDR2 SVGAGI (reference sequence). Here the CDR3 DNA reads TGTGCCAGCAAACGGACAGCGTTGGAGACCCAGTACTTC. It yields the protein CASKRTALETQYF.

This clone was observed once. The chain has TRBV15 and TRBJ1-5, with D tentatively TRBD1 (5 bases). Germline V gene sequence: CDR1 LNHNV, CDR2 YYDKDF (reference sequence). This CDR3 comprises 14 residues. The V end was cut by 4 bases, the J end by 7 bases, with 14 bases between. CDR3 sequence (DNA): TGTGCCACCAGCATCGGACAAACCCCCCAGCCCCAGCATTTT. Residues: CATSIGQTPQPQHF.

The J gene is TRBJ1-2, the V gene TRBV29-1; D ambiguous. In germline, CDR1 is SQVTM, CDR2 ANQGSEA. CDR3 length: 11 amino acids. The CDR3 DNA is TGCAGTGGGAGGGTTGACTATGGCTACACCTTC. Translation: CSGRVDYGYTF.

This clone was detected a few times. The chain employs TRBV2 and TRBJ1-1; D remains ambiguous. V was pared by 4 bases and J by 7 bases, with 7 bases between. This CDR3 contains 11 residues. CDR1 is SNHLY and CDR2 is FYNNEI in the germline V gene. Here the CDR3 DNA reads TGTGCCAGCAGTGCCAAAGGTGAAGCTTTCTTT. The encoded protein is CASSAKGEAFF.

The chain links TRBV10-3 to TRBJ2-1; 10 nucleotides agree with TRBD1. The junction had 4 bases not matched to a gene; V was cut back by 3 bases and J by 5 bases. The CDR3 extends over 15 amino acids. Germline-derived CDR1 and CDR2 are ENHRY and SYGVKD. CDR3 loop: CAISEGDRGNNEQFF. The DNA for the CDR3 is TGTGCCATCAGTGAAGGGGACAGGGGAAACAATGAGCAGTTCTTC.

The chain has TRBV4-2 and TRBJ1-1, with a possible D match to TRBD1 (6 bases). Germline V gene sequence: CDR1 LGHNA, CDR2 YNFKEQ. The CDR3 runs 18 residues. Trimming removed 5 bases at V and 1 base at J, with 23 bases between. The CDR3: CASSTGIQESGRNTEAFF. CDR3 bases: TGTGCCAGCAGCACAGGGATCCAGGAATCCGGACGGAACACTGAAGCTTTCTTT.

This clone was observed once. The rearrangement links TRBV5-1 to TRBJ2-3, with TRBD1 matching 9 bases. The CDR3 spans 15 residues. CDR1 is SGHRS and CDR2 is YFSETQ in the germline V gene. The V and J ends lost 4 bases and 4 bases, in that order; junction bases with no gene match: 7. The CDR3 coding sequence is TGCGCCAGCAGCGGTAGGACAGGGGTGGCAGATACGCAGTATTTT. Amino acid sequence: CASSGRTGVADTQYF. Full variable domain (missing parts from reference TRBV5-1 and TRBJ2-3): KAGVTQTPRYLIKTRGQQVTLSCSPISGHRSVSWYQQTPGQGLQFLFEYFSETQRNKGNFPGRFSGRQFSNSRSEMNVSTLELGDSALYLCASSGRTGVADTQYFGPGTRLTVL.

The rearrangement links TRBV4-1 to TRBJ2-7; 7 bases line up with TRBD2. The V segment lost 1 base and the J segment 6 bases; nucleotides outside the gene matches: 15. The CDR3 runs 17 residues. Germline CDR1 reads MGHRA; CDR2 reads YSYEKL. The DNA for the CDR3 is TGCGCCAGCAGCCAAGTCGGGTTGGGGGGGGTCTCAGGCGAGCAGTACTTC. This translates into CASSQVGLGGVSGEQYF.

V and J are TRBV3-1 (or the pseudogene TRBV3-2) and TRBJ1-2, with 8 bases identical to TRBD1. V lost 4 bases to trimming and J lost 6 bases; unmatched junction nucleotides: 16. This CDR3 has 17 residues. Germline CDR1 is LGHDT and CDR2 is YNNKEL (reference sequence). CDR3 region: CASSRPVGPDRVHGYTF. The CDR3 DNA follows: TGTGCCAGCAGCCGTCCCGTGGGGCCGGACAGGGTCCATGGCTACACCTTC.

J is TRBJ1-4 and V is TRBV2; D ambiguous. Germline V lookup: CDR1 SNHLY, CDR2 FYNNEI. V was cut by 7 bases and J by 9 bases, with 12 bases left in between. The CDR3 length is 12 residues. In DNA, the CDR3 is TGTGCCAGCACCCCCAACAGACAAAAACTGTTTTTT. This encodes CASTPNRQKLFF.

The chain carries TRBV7-8 and TRBJ1-5; 7 bases are shared with TRBD1. The J segment lost 6 bases and the V segment lost 4 bases, leaving 6 bases of the junction unmatched. The CDR3 sequence is 14 residues long. Germline loops: CDR1 SGHVS, CDR2 FQNEAQ. CDR3: CASSSVTGIQPQHF. The DNA for the CDR3 is TGTGCCAGCAGCTCCGTGACAGGGATTCAGCCCCAGCATTTT.

This clone was found a few times. The rearrangement uses TRBV11-2 and TRBJ2-5, with 9 bases aligning to TRBD2. Unmatched junction bases numbered 8, after V lost 5 bases and J lost 4 bases. Germline CDR1 reads SGHAT; CDR2 reads FQNNGV. The CDR3 extends over 15 amino acids. CDR3 in amino acids: CASSVTGTSRETQYF. In DNA, the CDR3 is TGTGCCAGCAGCGTCACCGGGACTAGCAGAGAGACCCAGTACTTC.

Turning to this clone: The identical CDR3 is also encoded by other nucleotide sequences in the sample. The V gene is TRBV3-1 (or the pseudogene TRBV3-2), the J gene TRBJ2-3; unclear D gene. Germline values: CDR1 LGHDT, CDR2 YNNKEL (reference sequence). V was trimmed by 0 bases and J by 3 bases, leaving 4 bases between them. CDR3 length: 13 amino acids. The CDR3, as DNA: TGTGCCAGCAGCCAAGATTCGACAGATACGCAGTATTTT. Translated: CASSQDSTDTQYF.

V gene TRBV12-5 combines with J gene TRBJ1-1; D not resolved. V was shortened by 1 base and J by 3 bases, with 3 bases between the two germline ends. CDR3 length: 12 amino acids. CDR1 and CDR2 from the germline V gene are LGHNT and FRNRAP. CDR3 sequence: CASGLADTEAFF. The CDR3 DNA sequence: TGTGCTAGTGGTTTGGCGGACACTGAAGCTTTCTTT.